These T cell receptor beta chains were read from a single sample in a study of cytomegalovirus exposure and HLA in healthy donors. Measured with immunoSEQ multiplex PCR; TCRdb has only the in-frame clones, and not every one. Here the sample spans about 220,000 clones, more than 60% being singletons. Sequenced material: PBMCs. These receptors originate from a woman in her 30s in good health and CMV-seronegative. CDR3s include the opening cysteine and the closing phenylalanine or tryptophan. Fields, in order: J gene, clone size, D gene, V gene, CDR3 protein, CDR3 DNA. D genes are given only for firm matches. For some rows the clone size is stated as once, few or many, or as a class when expanded; others skip it.

j_call: TRBJ2-7; clone_size: few; d_call: NA; v_call: TRBV7-9; cdr3_aa: CASSLGAGSSLQGQYF; cdr3_nt: TGTGCCAGCAGCTTAGGGGCCGGGAGTTCGTTGCAAGGGCAGTACTTC
j_call: TRBJ1-6; clone_size: few; d_call: NA; v_call: TRBV9; cdr3_aa: CASSPLADSHNSPLHF; cdr3_nt: TGTGCCAGCAGCCCGTTGGCCGATTCTCATAATTCACCCCTCCACTTT
j_call: TRBJ1-2; clone_size: NA; d_call: NA; v_call: TRBV4-1; cdr3_aa: CASSQEGTGYRPNYGYTF; cdr3_nt: TGCGCCAGCAGCCAAGAAGGAACAGGGTACCGCCCTAACTATGGCTACACCTTC
j_call: TRBJ2-3; clone_size: NA; d_call: TRBD2; v_call: TRBV4-2; cdr3_aa: CASSQAGLAGSVGQYF; cdr3_nt: TGTGCCAGCAGCCAGGCGGGACTAGCGGGATCGGTGGGGCAGTATTTT
j_call: TRBJ2-5; clone_size: NA; d_call: TRBD2; v_call: TRBV7-7; cdr3_aa: CASSLGGLAGGSETQYF; cdr3_nt: TGTGCTAGCAGCTTAGGGGGACTAGCGGGAGGCTCCGAGACCCAGTACTTC
j_call: TRBJ2-7; clone_size: NA; d_call: NA; v_call: TRBV5-1; cdr3_aa: CASSLYSSYEQYF; cdr3_nt: TGCGCCAGCAGCTTGTACTCATCCTACGAGCAGTACTTC
j_call: TRBJ1-5; clone_size: NA; d_call: TRBD1; v_call: TRBV7-6; cdr3_aa: CASSPKSGTANQPQHF; cdr3_nt: TGTGCCAGCAGCCCAAAGTCCGGGACAGCTAATCAGCCCCAGCATTTT
j_call: TRBJ1-6; clone_size: NA; d_call: NA; v_call: TRBV5-5; cdr3_aa: CASSRREGVYNSPLHF; cdr3_nt: TGTGCCAGCAGCCGCCGGGAGGGGGTCTATAATTCACCCCTCCACTTT
j_call: TRBJ1-3; clone_size: NA; d_call: NA; v_call: TRBV5-1; cdr3_aa: CASSYDISGNTIYF; cdr3_nt: TGCGCCAGCAGCTACGACATCTCTGGAAACACCATATATTTT
j_call: TRBJ2-2; clone_size: NA; d_call: TRBD2; v_call: TRBV18; cdr3_aa: CASSPPGLAGVMNTGELFF; cdr3_nt: TGTGCCAGCTCACCACCAGGACTAGCGGGGGTAATGAACACCGGGGAGCTGTTTTTT
j_call: TRBJ2-1; clone_size: NA; d_call: TRBD2; v_call: TRBV9; cdr3_aa: CASSFGTSGSNEQFF; cdr3_nt: TGTGCCAGCAGCTTTGGGACTAGCGGGAGCAATGAGCAGTTCTTC
j_call: TRBJ2-3; clone_size: NA; d_call: NA; v_call: TRBV6-6; cdr3_aa: CASSERTTSTDTQYF; cdr3_nt: TGTGCCAGCAGTGAGAGGACAACAAGCACAGATACGCAGTATTTT
j_call: TRBJ2-5; clone_size: NA; d_call: TRBD1; v_call: TRBV5-1; cdr3_aa: CASSFEGGRETQYF; cdr3_nt: TGCGCCAGCAGCTTCGAAGGGGGCCGTGAGACCCAGTACTTC
j_call: TRBJ1-1; clone_size: NA; d_call: NA; v_call: TRBV5-8; cdr3_aa: CASRRGGVYTEAFF; cdr3_nt: TGTGCCAGCAGGCGGGGGGGGGTATACACTGAAGCTTTCTTT
j_call: TRBJ2-7; clone_size: NA; d_call: NA; v_call: TRBV11-2; cdr3_aa: CASSLELGTGTEQYF; cdr3_nt: TGTGCCAGCAGCTTGGAGTTGGGAACAGGGACCGAGCAGTACTTC
j_call: TRBJ1-2; clone_size: NA; d_call: TRBD1; v_call: TRBV30; cdr3_aa: CATQGAQDYGYTF; cdr3_nt: TGTGCCACCCAGGGGGCGCAAGACTATGGCTACACCTTC
j_call: TRBJ1-1; clone_size: NA; d_call: NA; v_call: TRBV29-1; cdr3_aa: CSVVGQRNTEAFF; cdr3_nt: TGCAGCGTTGTGGGGCAGAGGAACACTGAAGCTTTCTTT
j_call: TRBJ2-7; clone_size: few; d_call: TRBD2; v_call: TRBV11-1; cdr3_aa: CASSLESSGVGSYEQYF; cdr3_nt: TGTGCCAGCAGCTTAGAAAGTAGCGGGGTTGGCTCCTACGAGCAGTACTTC
j_call: TRBJ1-1; clone_size: few; d_call: NA; v_call: TRBV6-1; cdr3_aa: CASSLRNPYTEAFF; cdr3_nt: TGTGCCAGCAGTCTGCGAAACCCATACACTGAAGCTTTCTTT
j_call: TRBJ1-1; clone_size: NA; d_call: TRBD1; v_call: TRBV10-3; cdr3_aa: CATGTGGVGFTEAFF; cdr3_nt: TGTGCCACCGGGACAGGGGGAGTAGGATTCACTGAAGCTTTCTTT
j_call: TRBJ1-1; clone_size: once; d_call: TRBD1; v_call: TRBV7-3; cdr3_aa: CASSLTGVWGQGAAEAFF; cdr3_nt: TGTGCCAGCAGCTTAACAGGGGTCTGGGGACAGGGGGCCGCTGAAGCTTTCTTT
j_call: TRBJ1-1; clone_size: NA; d_call: NA; v_call: TRBV20-1; cdr3_aa: CSAPSNTEAFF; cdr3_nt: TGCAGTGCCCCGAGTAACACTGAAGCTTTCTTT
j_call: TRBJ2-7; clone_size: few; d_call: NA; v_call: TRBV6-6; cdr3_aa: CASSIPQGNEQYF; cdr3_nt: TGTGCCAGCAGTATCCCACAGGGTAACGAGCAGTACTTC
j_call: TRBJ2-7; clone_size: NA; d_call: NA; v_call: TRBV7-9; cdr3_aa: CSSSLEDYEQYF; cdr3_nt: TGTTCCAGCAGCTTGGAGGACTACGAGCAGTACTTC
j_call: TRBJ1-2; clone_size: NA; d_call: TRBD1; v_call: TRBV6-5; cdr3_aa: CASSYGQGGYGYTF; cdr3_nt: TGTGCCAGCAGCTACGGACAGGGTGGCTATGGCTACACCTTC
j_call: TRBJ2-1; clone_size: few; d_call: NA; v_call: TRBV1; cdr3_aa: CTSSRVTSGDHSYNEQFF; cdr3_nt: TGCACCAGCAGCCGGGTAACTAGCGGGGATCACTCCTACAATGAGCAGTTCTTC
j_call: TRBJ1-1; clone_size: NA; d_call: NA; v_call: TRBV18; cdr3_aa: CASSERGRGTEAFF; cdr3_nt: TGTGCCAGCTCCGAACGAGGACGGGGCACTGAAGCTTTCTTT
j_call: TRBJ2-2; clone_size: NA; d_call: TRBD2; v_call: TRBV2; cdr3_aa: CDSSALAGAGNTGELFF; cdr3_nt: TGTGACAGCAGTGCGCTAGCGGGGGCCGGAAACACCGGGGAGCTGTTTTTT
j_call: TRBJ1-2; clone_size: few; d_call: NA; v_call: TRBV13; cdr3_aa: CASSLSQGYGYTF; cdr3_nt: TGTGCCAGCAGCTTAAGCCAGGGCTATGGCTACACCTTC
j_call: TRBJ1-1; clone_size: NA; d_call: NA; v_call: TRBV30; cdr3_aa: CAWSVRGNTEAFF; cdr3_nt: TGTGCCTGGAGTGTAAGGGGGAACACTGAAGCTTTCTTT
j_call: TRBJ2-1; clone_size: NA; d_call: TRBD2; v_call: TRBV7-9; cdr3_aa: CASSDGTSGSYNEQFF; cdr3_nt: TGTGCCAGCAGCGATGGGACTAGCGGCTCCTACAATGAGCAGTTCTTC
j_call: TRBJ2-3; clone_size: NA; d_call: TRBD2; v_call: TRBV7-3; cdr3_aa: CASSSTSDRDTQYF; cdr3_nt: TGTGCCAGCAGCTCTACTAGCGATAGAGATACGCAGTATTTT
j_call: TRBJ2-7; clone_size: NA; d_call: TRBD2; v_call: TRBV10-3; cdr3_aa: CAISRPGGPGVVEQYF; cdr3_nt: TGTGCCATCAGCCGACCGGGAGGACCTGGAGTGGTCGAGCAGTACTTC
j_call: TRBJ2-1; clone_size: NA; d_call: NA; v_call: TRBV4-1; cdr3_aa: CASSQPSYNEQFF; cdr3_nt: TGCGCCAGCAGCCAACCTTCCTACAATGAGCAGTTCTTC
j_call: TRBJ2-5; clone_size: NA; d_call: NA; v_call: TRBV10-3; cdr3_aa: CAISEPGLAQETQYF; cdr3_nt: TGTGCCATCAGTGAGCCAGGACTGGCACAAGAGACCCAGTACTTC
j_call: TRBJ2-3; clone_size: NA; d_call: TRBD1; v_call: TRBV6-5; cdr3_aa: CASSYGAGGPDTQYF; cdr3_nt: TGTGCCAGCAGTTACGGGGCAGGGGGACCAGATACGCAGTATTTT
j_call: TRBJ1-2; clone_size: NA; d_call: NA; v_call: TRBV5-1; cdr3_aa: CASSLDAGSFGYTF; cdr3_nt: TGCGCCAGCAGCTTGGACGCCGGGTCCTTTGGCTACACCTTC
j_call: TRBJ2-7; clone_size: NA; d_call: NA; v_call: TRBV9; cdr3_aa: CASSVGGISHEQYF; cdr3_nt: TGTGCCAGCAGCGTAGGAGGGATTAGCCACGAGCAGTACTTC
j_call: TRBJ2-7; clone_size: NA; d_call: TRBD2; v_call: TRBV19; cdr3_aa: CASSISGGPSYEQYF; cdr3_nt: TGTGCCAGTAGCATTAGCGGGGGCCCCTCCTACGAGCAGTACTTC
j_call: TRBJ1-6; clone_size: few; d_call: NA; v_call: TRBV2; cdr3_aa: CASSVQGANSPLHF; cdr3_nt: TGTGCCAGCAGTGTGCAGGGCGCAAATTCACCCCTCCACTTT